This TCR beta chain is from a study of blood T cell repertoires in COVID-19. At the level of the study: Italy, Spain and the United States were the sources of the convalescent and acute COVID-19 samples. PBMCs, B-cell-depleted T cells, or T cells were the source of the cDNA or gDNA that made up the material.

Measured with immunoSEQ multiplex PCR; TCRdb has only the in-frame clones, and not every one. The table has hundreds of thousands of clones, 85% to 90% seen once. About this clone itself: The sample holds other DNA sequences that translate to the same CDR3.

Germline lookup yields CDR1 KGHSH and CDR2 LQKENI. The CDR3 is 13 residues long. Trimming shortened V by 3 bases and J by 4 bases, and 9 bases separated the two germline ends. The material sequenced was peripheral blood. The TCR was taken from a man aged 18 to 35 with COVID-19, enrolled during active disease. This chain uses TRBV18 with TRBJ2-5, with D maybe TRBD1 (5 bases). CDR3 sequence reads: CASSPAGRETQYF. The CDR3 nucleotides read TGTGCCAGCTCACCGGCAGGGCGAGAGACCCAGTACTTC.